This T cell receptor (beta chain) came from a study of T cells in Graves' hyperthyroidism and ophthalmopathy. This clonotype was seen only a few times. Diagnosis relied on clinical symptoms, serum thyroxine and TRAb, thyroid ultrasound and orbital computed tomography. RNA transcripts gave rise to amplified TCR beta CDR3 regions. TCR CDR3 underwent first-round RT-PCR with the HTBI primer set. TCRdb reanalysed the multiplex PCR reads using MiXCR and keeps one entry per CDR3 protein. The sample shows some 510,000 distinct CDR3 sequences, 20% of them seen only once. This CDR3 is 14 amino acids long. Germline loops: CDR1 SGHDT, CDR2 YYEEEE. With 4 bases removed from V and 7 bases from J, the gap between germline ends came to 18 bases.

Sequencing was performed on blood. The receptor's source is a man in his late teens or twenties with Graves' hyperthyroidism. The V gene is TRBV5-6, the J gene TRBJ2-7; D gene uncertain. This CDR3 reads CASSRRSLPWEQYF. The CDR3 coding sequence is TGTGCCAGCAGCCGACGATCCCTACCCTGGGAGCAGTACTTC. Drawing the rest from reference TRBV5-6 and TRBJ2-7, the complete variable domain is DAGVTQSPTHLIKTRGQQVTLRCSPKSGHDTVSWYQQALGQGPQFIFQYYEEEERQRGNFPDRFSGHQFPNYSSELNVNALLLGDSALYLCASSRRSLPWEQYFGPGTRLTVT.